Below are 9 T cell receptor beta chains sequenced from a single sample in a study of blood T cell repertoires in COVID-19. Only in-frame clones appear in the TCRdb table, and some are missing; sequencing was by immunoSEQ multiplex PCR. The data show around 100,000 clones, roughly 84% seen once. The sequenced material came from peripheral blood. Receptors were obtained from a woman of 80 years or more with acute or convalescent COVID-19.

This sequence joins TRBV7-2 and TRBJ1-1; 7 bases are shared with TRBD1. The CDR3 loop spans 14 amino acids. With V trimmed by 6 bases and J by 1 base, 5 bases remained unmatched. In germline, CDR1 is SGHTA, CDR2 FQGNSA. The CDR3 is CASRAGGGNTEAFF. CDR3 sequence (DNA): TGTGCCAGCAGGGCAGGGGGAGGGAACACTGAAGCTTTCTTT.

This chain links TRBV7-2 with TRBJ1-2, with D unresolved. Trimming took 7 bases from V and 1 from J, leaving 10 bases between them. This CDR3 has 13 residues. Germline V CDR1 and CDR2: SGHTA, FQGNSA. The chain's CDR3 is CASTVSFNYGYTF. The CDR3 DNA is TGTGCCAGCACCGTTAGTTTTAACTATGGCTACACCTTC.

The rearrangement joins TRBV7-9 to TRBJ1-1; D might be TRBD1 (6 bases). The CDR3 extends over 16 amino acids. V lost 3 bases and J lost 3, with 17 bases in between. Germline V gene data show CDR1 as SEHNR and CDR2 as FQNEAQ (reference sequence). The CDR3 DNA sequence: TGTGCCAGCAGCTTTACGACAGGCCTCGGGGACACTGAAGCTTTCTTT. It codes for CASSFTTGLGDTEAFF.

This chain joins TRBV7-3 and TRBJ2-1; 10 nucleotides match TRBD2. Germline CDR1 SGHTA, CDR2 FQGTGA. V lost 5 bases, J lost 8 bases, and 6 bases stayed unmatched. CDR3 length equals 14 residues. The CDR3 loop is CASSIGLAVDEQFF. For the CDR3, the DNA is TGTGCCAGCAGCATCGGACTAGCGGTGGATGAGCAGTTCTTC.

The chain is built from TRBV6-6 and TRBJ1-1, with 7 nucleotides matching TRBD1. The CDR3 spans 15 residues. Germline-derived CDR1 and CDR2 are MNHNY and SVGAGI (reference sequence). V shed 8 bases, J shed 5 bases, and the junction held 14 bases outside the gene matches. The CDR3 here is CASLQGSTGRTEAFF. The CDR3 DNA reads TGTGCCAGCCTCCAAGGTTCGACAGGGAGGACTGAAGCTTTCTTT.

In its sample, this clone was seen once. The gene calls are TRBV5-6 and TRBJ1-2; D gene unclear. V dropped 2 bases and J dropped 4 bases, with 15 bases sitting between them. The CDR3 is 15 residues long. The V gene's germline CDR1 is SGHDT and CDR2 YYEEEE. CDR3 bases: TGTGCCAGCAGCTTAGGCCAGGAACTTCTCTATGGCTACACCTTC. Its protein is CASSLGQELLYGYTF.

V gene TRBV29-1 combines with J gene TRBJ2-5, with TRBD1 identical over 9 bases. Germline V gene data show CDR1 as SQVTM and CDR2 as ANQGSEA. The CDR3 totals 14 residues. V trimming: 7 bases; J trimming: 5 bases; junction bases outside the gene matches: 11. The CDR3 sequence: CSAVPQGAGETQYF. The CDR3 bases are TGCAGCGCCGTCCCACAGGGGGCAGGGGAGACCCAGTACTTC.

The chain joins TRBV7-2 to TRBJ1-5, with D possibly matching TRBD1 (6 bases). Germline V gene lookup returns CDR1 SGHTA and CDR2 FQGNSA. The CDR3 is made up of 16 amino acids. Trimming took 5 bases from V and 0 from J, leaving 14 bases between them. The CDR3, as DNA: TGTGCCAGCAGCCCACCGGGGACAACTAGCAATCAGCCCCAGCATTTT. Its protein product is CASSPPGTTSNQPQHF.

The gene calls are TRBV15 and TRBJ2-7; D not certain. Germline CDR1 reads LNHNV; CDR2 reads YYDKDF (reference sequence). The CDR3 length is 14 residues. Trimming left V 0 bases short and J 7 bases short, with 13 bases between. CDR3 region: CATSRDPVTREQYF. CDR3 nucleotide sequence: TGTGCCACCAGCAGAGATCCCGTTACGAGAGAGCAGTACTTC.